The rows below give T cell receptor beta chains drawn from one sample of a study of CD4+ T cells in melanoma. Profiling relied on immunoSEQ multiplex PCR, and the TCRdb table lists in-frame clones only, not all of them. The sample lists about 140,000 clones; about 90% were seen once. The receptor source for this set is a human donor with melanoma. The CDR3 runs from the conserved cysteine through the conserved F or W. A D gene is named only where the DNA matches it firmly. Not all rows give a size; the values are once, few, many and, for expanded clones, a class.

abundance,v_gene,d_gene,j_gene,CDR3nt,CDR3aa
NA,TRBV15,NA,TRBJ1-5,TGTGCCACCAGCAGAGACTCTTGGAATCAGCCCCAGCATTTT,CATSRDSWNQPQHF
NA,TRBV5-8,TRBD1,TRBJ2-5,TGTGCCAGCAGCTTGGGTCAGGGGGTAATGGAGACCCAGTACTTC,CASSLGQGVMETQYF
NA,TRBV30,NA,TRBJ1-1,TGTGCCTGGAGCCGACCAGAAGGGGGGCTCACTGAAGCTTTCTTT,CAWSRPEGGLTEAFF
NA,TRBV6-1,NA,TRBJ2-1,TGTGCCAGCAGTGAAAACGGGCCGGGCGGGGGCTTATACAATGAGCAGTTCTTC,CASSENGPGGGLYNEQFF
NA,TRBV5-1,NA,TRBJ1-5,TGCGCCAGCAGCTTGGTTGCAGGGCTCAATCAGCCCCAGCATTTT,CASSLVAGLNQPQHF
NA,TRBV11-2,TRBD1,TRBJ1-1,TGTGCCAGCAGCTTAAGGTTGGGACAGGGGGTTAACACTGAAGCTTTCTTT,CASSLRLGQGVNTEAFF
NA,TRBV5-1,NA,TRBJ2-1,TGCGCCAGCAGCGGCCGATCTCCTATTACTAGCGAGCAGTTCTTC,CASSGRSPITSEQFF
many,TRBV6-1,NA,TRBJ1-2,TGTGCCAGCAGTGAAAAGGGAAACTATGGCTACACCTTC,CASSEKGNYGYTF
NA,TRBV15,NA,TRBJ2-5,TGTGCCACCAGCGGGGGCTCCGTGTATGAGACCCAGTACTTC,CATSGGSVYETQYF
NA,TRBV11-1,NA,TRBJ1-2,TGTGCCAGCAGCCAATACTCGACAGAAACCTTCTATGGCTACACCTTC,CASSQYSTETFYGYTF
NA,TRBV7-3,NA,TRBJ2-3,TGTGCCAGCAGCTCGTTCGGGGGGCCGCGAGATACGCAGTATTTT,CASSSFGGPRDTQYF
NA,TRBV18,NA,TRBJ1-1,TGTGCCAGCTCGACAGGTCCGAATGAAGCTTTCTTT,CASSTGPNEAFF
NA,TRBV19,NA,TRBJ1-2,TGTGCCAGTAGTATAGATCTCGGGATGGGCGGCTACACCTTC,CASSIDLGMGGYTF
NA,TRBV7-8,NA,TRBJ1-1,TGTGCCAGCAGCCCATATCGACTGACGAACACTGAAGCTTTCTTT,CASSPYRLTNTEAFF
NA,TRBV23-1,TRBD1,TRBJ2-3,TGCGCCAGCTCGTCCGGGACAGGCAAGGCAGATACGCAGTATTTT,CASSSGTGKADTQYF
NA,TRBV7-9,TRBD1,TRBJ1-3,TGTGCCAGCAGCTCTGACAGGGCCGTCCTCTACTCTGGAAACACCATATATTTT,CASSSDRAVLYSGNTIYF
NA,TRBV9,TRBD2,TRBJ2-3,TGTGCCAGCAGCGTGGTAGCGGGGTACACAGATACGCAGTATTTT,CASSVVAGYTDTQYF
NA,TRBV18,NA,TRBJ2-3,TGTGCCAGCTCACCGTCGGGATCTGATACGCAGTATTTT,CASSPSGSDTQYF
NA,TRBV5-5,NA,TRBJ1-6,TGTGCCAGCACCCATTGGAGCTCCTATAATTCACCCCTCCACTTT,CASTHWSSYNSPLHF
NA,TRBV11-2,TRBD2,TRBJ2-3,TGTGCCAGCAGCTTAGACTCTCTAGCGGGGGGTTGGGATACGCAGTATTTT,CASSLDSLAGGWDTQYF
NA,TRBV7-3,NA,TRBJ2-2,TGTGCCAGCAGCTTACGGAACACCGGGGAGCTGTTTTTT,CASSLRNTGELFF
NA,TRBV7-9,TRBD1,TRBJ2-5,TGTGCCAGCAGCCCGACGTTGGTCGGGACAGGGGGTCGTGGTGTGACCCAGTACTTC,CASSPTLVGTGGRGVTQYF
NA,TRBV7-3,NA,TRBJ2-3,TGTGCCAGCAGCTTTTTGGGAGCCACAGATACGCAGTATTTT,CASSFLGATDTQYF